This is a list of T cell receptor beta chains from one sample in a study of identical twins. Via MiXCR, TCRdb re-called the 5' RACE reads, giving one row per CDR3 protein. The sample includes about 290,000 distinct CDR3 sequences, roughly 9.7% of them seen just once. The same data also contributed to another study, on yellow fever vaccine responses in identical twins.

What was sequenced was CD8+ T cells sorted from blood. Receptors were obtained from a woman younger than 30 in good health. Each CDR3 is given with its conserved first and last residue. A D gene is named only where the DNA matches it firmly. Not every row has a clone size; where given, it reads once, few, many or a size class.

D	V	J	size	DNA	CDR3
-	TRBV5-6	TRBJ2-7	few	TGTGCCAGCAGCCTTGGACGGTACTACGAGCAGTACTTC	CASSLGRYYEQYF
-	TRBV3-1	TRBJ1-1	-	TGTGCCAGCAGCCAAGAGAGGGTGTACACTGAAGCTTTCTTT	CASSQERVYTEAFF
-	TRBV6-5	TRBJ2-1	-	TGTGCCAGCAGTTACTCTACTGGGCAGGGTCCCAATGAGCAGTTCTTC	CASSYSTGQGPNEQFF
-	TRBV5-6	TRBJ2-3	-	TGTGCCAGCAGCTCGCGCATCAGCGGCTGGGGGGCGGCAGATACGCAGTATTTT	CASSSRISGWGAADTQYF
TRBD2	TRBV4-1	TRBJ2-3	many	TGCGCCAGCAGCCAGCAGACTTTAGCGGGAGGAAACACAGATACGCAGTATTTT	CASSQQTLAGGNTDTQYF
-	TRBV7-2	TRBJ2-1	-	TGTGCCAGCAGCTTAACCTGGCGGGGCGACAATGAGCAGTTCTTC	CASSLTWRGDNEQFF
TRBD2	TRBV5-4	TRBJ2-6	-	TGTGCCAGCAGCTTGAACCCCGGTCGGGGGGTTTTAGTTGAGTTAGCTGGGGCCAACGTCCTGACTTTC	CASSLNPGRGVLVELAGANVLTF
-	TRBV12-3/TRBV12-4	TRBJ1-2	many	TGTGCCAGCAGTTTGAGTTATAACTATGGCTACACCTTC	CASSLSYNYGYTF
-	TRBV20-1	TRBJ2-1	many	TGCAGTGTAGACAATGAGCAGTTCTTC	CSVDNEQFF
TRBD2	TRBV6-1	TRBJ2-3	few	TGTGCCAGCAGTGCTTTTCCCGGGGGAGGGACAGATACGCAGTATTTT	CASSAFPGGGTDTQYF